The source of this T cell receptor beta chain is a study of siplizumab effects on memory and regulatory T cells. General study results and limits: Proliferating Tregs taken from siplizumab cultures were not shown to have a confirmed suppressive function. There appeared to be greater diversity in naive T cells than in memory cells, and naive T cells seemed major contributors to the alloresponse. Roughly 80-96% of proliferating clones (CD4+ or CD8+) could not be assigned a naive or memory phenotype.

The CDR3 has 13 residues. The V and J ends lost 0 bases and 6 bases respectively, with 8 bases between them. Germline V gene data show CDR1 as WNHNN and CDR2 as SYGVQD (reference sequence). This clone was counted a few times. Its matching antigen is unknown. Each sample contributed 75,000 to 100,000 TCR templates to the assay. TCRdb's copy holds only in-frame clones and misses some; the assay was immunoSEQ multiplex PCR. This sample has some 41,000 clones; more than 70% occur once, and the top ten carry 0.25%. Sequenced sample: naive CD4+ T cells sorted from blood. The chain has TRBV10-1 and TRBJ1-1; D unresolved. The receptor was isolated from a human donor in good health. The CDR3 nucleotides are TGCGCCAGCAGTGAGTCGACTCGAGCTGAAGCTTTCTTT. Its protein product is CASSESTRAEAFF.